This note documents a single T cell receptor (beta chain) sequence. Antigen specificity is unknown. The data are from a study of T cell responses to AZD1222 COVID-19 vaccine. General observations from the study: When two AZD1222 doses had been given, Spike-specific TCR breadth and depth rose.

The protocol was immunoSEQ multiplex PCR, while the TCRdb copy is restricted to in-frame clones and leaves out a portion. The data hold roughly 150,000 clones, with about 92% observed a single time. This TCR was sampled from an adult in good health. The source material was peripheral blood, sampled on day 0 of AZD1222 vaccination.

CDR3 sequence: CASSSASGSWGTDTQYF. Here the CDR3 DNA reads TGTGCCAGCAGTTCCGCTAGCGGGAGTTGGGGCACAGATACGCAGTATTTT. The gene calls are TRBV28 and TRBJ2-3, with TRBD2 matching 10 bases. The V gene's germline CDR1 is MDHEN and CDR2 SYDVKM. This CDR3 is 17 amino acids long. Trimming cost V 4 bases and J 1 base; bases outside gene matches: 8.